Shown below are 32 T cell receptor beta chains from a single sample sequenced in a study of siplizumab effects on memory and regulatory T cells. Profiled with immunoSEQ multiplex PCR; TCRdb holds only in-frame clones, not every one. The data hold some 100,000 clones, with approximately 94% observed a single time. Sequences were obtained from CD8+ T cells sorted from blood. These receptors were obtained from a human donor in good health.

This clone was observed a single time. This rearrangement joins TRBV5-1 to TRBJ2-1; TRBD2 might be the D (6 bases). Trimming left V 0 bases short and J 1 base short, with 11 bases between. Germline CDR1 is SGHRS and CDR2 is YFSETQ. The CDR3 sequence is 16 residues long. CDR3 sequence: CASSLAEGLSYNEQFF. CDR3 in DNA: TGCGCCAGCAGCTTGGCGGAGGGATTATCCTACAATGAGCAGTTCTTC.

The CDR3, as DNA: TGTGCCAGCACCCCACTAGCGGGAGATGGCTATGAGCAGTTCTTC. It yields the protein CASTPLAGDGYEQFF. The rearrangement uses TRBV9 and TRBJ2-1; 11 bases line up with TRBD2. The CDR3 totals 15 residues. Trimming cost V 6 bases and J 8 bases; bases outside gene matches: 10. The V gene's germline CDR1 is SGDLS and CDR2 YYNGEE.

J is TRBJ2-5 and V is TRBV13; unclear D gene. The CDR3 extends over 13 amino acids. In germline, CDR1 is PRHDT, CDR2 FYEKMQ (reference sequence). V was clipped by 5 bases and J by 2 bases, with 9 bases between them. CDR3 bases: TGTGCCAGCAGCCCGGATGGACAAGAGACCCAGTACTTC. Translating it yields CASSPDGQETQYF.

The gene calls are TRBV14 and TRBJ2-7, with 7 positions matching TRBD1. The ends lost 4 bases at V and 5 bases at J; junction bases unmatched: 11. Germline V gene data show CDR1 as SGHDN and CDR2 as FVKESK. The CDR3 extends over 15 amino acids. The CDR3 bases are TGTGCCAGCAGCCCCGACAGGGTGAGTTGGCACGAGCAGTACTTC. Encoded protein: CASSPDRVSWHEQYF.

Here the CDR3 reads CASSAKGPFQETQYF. Written as DNA, the CDR3 is TGTGCCAGCAGCGCAAAAGGACCATTCCAAGAGACCCAGTACTTC. The chain is built from TRBV21-1 and TRBJ2-5. TRBV21-1 is a pseudogene segment. The CDR3 contains 15 residues.

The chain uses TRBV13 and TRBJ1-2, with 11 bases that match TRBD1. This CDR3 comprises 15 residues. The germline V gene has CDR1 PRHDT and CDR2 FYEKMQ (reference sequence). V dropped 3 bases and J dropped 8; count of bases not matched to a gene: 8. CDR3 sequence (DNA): TGTGCCAGCAGCTTGGAGGACAGGGGGCTAGAGGGCTACACCTTC. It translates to CASSLEDRGLEGYTF.

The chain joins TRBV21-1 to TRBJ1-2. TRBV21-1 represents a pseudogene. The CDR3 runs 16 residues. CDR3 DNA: TGTGCCAGCAGCAAAGCGGACCCGGACGGAGCCTATGGCTACACCTTC. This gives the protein CASSKADPDGAYGYTF.

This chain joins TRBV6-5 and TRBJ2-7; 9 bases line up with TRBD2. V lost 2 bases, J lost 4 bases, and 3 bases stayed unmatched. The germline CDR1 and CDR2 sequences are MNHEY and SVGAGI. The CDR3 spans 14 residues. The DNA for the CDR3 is TGTGCCAGCAGTTACCAAGGACTAGCGTACGAGCAGTACTTC. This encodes CASSYQGLAYEQYF.

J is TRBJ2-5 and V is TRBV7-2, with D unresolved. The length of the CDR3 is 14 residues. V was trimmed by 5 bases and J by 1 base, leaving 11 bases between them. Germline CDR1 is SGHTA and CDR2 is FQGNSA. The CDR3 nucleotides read TGTGCCAGCAGCCCCCCCTGGCCCCAAGAGACCCAGTACTTC. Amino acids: CASSPPWPQETQYF.

CDR3 coding DNA: TGTGCCAGCAGCTTGTTTGGGGATCCCCCCTACGAGCAGTACTTC. This gives the protein CASSLFGDPPYEQYF. The chain joins TRBV5-4 to TRBJ2-7; D is undetermined. The germline V gene has CDR1 SGHNT and CDR2 YYREEE (reference sequence). V shed 1 base and J shed 2 bases, with 13 bases lying between them. The CDR3 has 15 residues.

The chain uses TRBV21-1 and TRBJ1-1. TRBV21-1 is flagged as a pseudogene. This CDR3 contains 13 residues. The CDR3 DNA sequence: TGTGCCAGCGGAGGGGCGGGCAACACTGAAGCTTTCTTT. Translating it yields CASGGAGNTEAFF.

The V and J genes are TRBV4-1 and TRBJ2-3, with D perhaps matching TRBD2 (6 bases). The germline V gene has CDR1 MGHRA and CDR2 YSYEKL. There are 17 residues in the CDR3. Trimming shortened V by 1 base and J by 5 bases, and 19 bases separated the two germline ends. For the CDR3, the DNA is TGCGCCAGCAGCCAAGGAGTTAGCGGTCCTTGGGGAGATACGCAGTATTTT. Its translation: CASSQGVSGPWGDTQYF.

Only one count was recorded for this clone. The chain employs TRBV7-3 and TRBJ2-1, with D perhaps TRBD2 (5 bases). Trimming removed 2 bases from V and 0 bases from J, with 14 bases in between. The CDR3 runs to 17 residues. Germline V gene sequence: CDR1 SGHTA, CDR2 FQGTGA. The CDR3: CASSLGEIASSYNEQFF. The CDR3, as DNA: TGTGCCAGCAGCTTAGGGGAGATAGCCAGCTCCTACAATGAGCAGTTCTTC. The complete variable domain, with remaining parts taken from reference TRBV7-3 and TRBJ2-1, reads GAGVSQTPSNKVTEKGKYVELRCDPISGHTALYWYRQSLGQGPEFLIYFQGTGAADDSGLPNDRFFAVRPEGSVSTLKIQRTERGDSAVYLCASSLGEIASSYNEQFFGPGTRLTVL.

The CDR3 region is CASSPGRSKHYEQYF. The CDR3 region has the DNA TGTGCCAGCAGTCCCGGACGATCCAAACACTACGAGCAGTACTTC. The chain carries TRBV6-1 and TRBJ2-7, with D uncertain. The CDR3 runs 15 residues. Per the germline V gene, CDR1 is MNHNS and CDR2 is SASEGT. The V and J ends lost 5 bases and 3 bases respectively, with 17 bases between them.

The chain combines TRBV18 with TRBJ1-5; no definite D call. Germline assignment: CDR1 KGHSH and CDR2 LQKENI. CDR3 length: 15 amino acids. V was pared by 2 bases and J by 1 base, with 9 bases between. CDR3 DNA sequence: TGTGCCAGCTCACCAATTGGGTCAAGCAATCAGCCCCAGCATTTT. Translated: CASSPIGSSNQPQHF. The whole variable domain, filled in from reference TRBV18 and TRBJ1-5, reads NAGVMQNPRHLVRRRGQEARLRCSPMKGHSHVYWYRQLPEEGLKFMVYLQKENIIDESGMPKERFSAEFPKEGPSILRIQQVVRGDSAAYFCASSPIGSSNQPQHFGDGTRLSIL.

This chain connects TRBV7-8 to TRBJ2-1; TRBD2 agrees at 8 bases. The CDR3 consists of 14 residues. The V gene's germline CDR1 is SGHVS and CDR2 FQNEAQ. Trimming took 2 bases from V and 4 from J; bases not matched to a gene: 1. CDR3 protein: CASSLPSGYNEQFF. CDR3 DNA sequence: TGTGCCAGCAGCTTACCTAGCGGGTACAATGAGCAGTTCTTC.

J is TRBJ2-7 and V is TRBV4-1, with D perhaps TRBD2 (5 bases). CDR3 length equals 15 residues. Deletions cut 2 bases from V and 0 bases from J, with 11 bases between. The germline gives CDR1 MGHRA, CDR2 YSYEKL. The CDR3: CASSQFSGSSYEQYF. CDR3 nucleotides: TGCGCCAGCAGCCAATTCAGCGGTAGCTCCTACGAGCAGTACTTC.

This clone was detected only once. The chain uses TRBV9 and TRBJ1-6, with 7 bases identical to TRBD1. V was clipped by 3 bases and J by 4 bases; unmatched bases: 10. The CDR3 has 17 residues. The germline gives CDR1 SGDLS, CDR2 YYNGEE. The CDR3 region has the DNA TGTGCCAGCAGCGGTGGGACTCCGGGACAGTATAATTCACCCCTCCACTTT. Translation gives CASSGGTPGQYNSPLHF.

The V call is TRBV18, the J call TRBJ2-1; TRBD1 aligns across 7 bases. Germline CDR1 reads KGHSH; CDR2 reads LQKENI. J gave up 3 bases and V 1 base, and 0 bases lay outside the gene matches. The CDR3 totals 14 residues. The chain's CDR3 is CASSPRDSYNEQFF. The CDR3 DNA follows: TGTGCCAGCTCACCACGGGACAGCTACAATGAGCAGTTCTTC.

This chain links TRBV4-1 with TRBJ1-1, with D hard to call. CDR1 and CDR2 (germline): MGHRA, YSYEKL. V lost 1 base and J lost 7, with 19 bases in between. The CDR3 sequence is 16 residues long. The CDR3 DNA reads TGCGCCAGCAGCCAAGGAGCCCAGGAGCTTATTAGTGAAGCTTTCTTT. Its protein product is CASSQGAQELISEAFF.

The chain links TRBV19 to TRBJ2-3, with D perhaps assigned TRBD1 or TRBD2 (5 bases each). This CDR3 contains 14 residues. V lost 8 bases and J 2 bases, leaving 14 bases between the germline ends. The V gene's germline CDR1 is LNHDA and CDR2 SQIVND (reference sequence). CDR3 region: CASLGEPDTDTQYF. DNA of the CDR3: TGTGCCAGTCTGGGGGAGCCCGACACAGATACGCAGTATTTT.

The CDR3 DNA reads as TGTGCCACCAGCAGCTCAGGGTCAGGAAACACCATATATTTT. Translating it yields CATSSSGSGNTIYF. The chain joins TRBV15 to TRBJ1-3; D perhaps matches TRBD1 (5 bases). The CDR3 loop spans 14 amino acids. Germline V gene sequence: CDR1 LNHNV, CDR2 YYDKDF (reference sequence). The V and J ends lost 3 bases and 4 bases respectively, with 10 bases between them.

CDR3 coding DNA: TGTGCCAGCAGCTTAGGAGCCGGGGTTAGCCTGGAGGAGACCCAGTACTTC. This sequence encodes CASSLGAGVSLEETQYF. The chain couples TRBV7-9 to TRBJ2-5; tentative D call: TRBD2 (5 bases). V was trimmed by 1 base and J by 5 bases, leaving 20 bases between them. Germline V gene data show CDR1 as SEHNR and CDR2 as FQNEAQ (reference sequence). This CDR3 region has 17 residues. The variable domain in full, completed from reference TRBV7-9 and TRBJ2-5, reads DTGVSQNPRHKITKRGQNVTFRCDPISEHNRLYWYRQTLGQGPEFLTYFQNEAQLEKSRLLSDRFSAERPKGSFSTLEIQRTEQGDSAMYLCASSLGAGVSLEETQYFGPGTRLLVL.

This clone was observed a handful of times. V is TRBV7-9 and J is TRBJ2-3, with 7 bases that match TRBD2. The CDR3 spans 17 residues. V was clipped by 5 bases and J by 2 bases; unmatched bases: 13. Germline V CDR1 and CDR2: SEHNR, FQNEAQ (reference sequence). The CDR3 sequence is CASSPARSSGTTDTQYF. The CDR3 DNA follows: TGTGCCAGCAGCCCCGCCCGATCTAGCGGTACCACAGATACGCAGTATTTT. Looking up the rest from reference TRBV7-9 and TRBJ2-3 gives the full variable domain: DTGVSQNPRHKITKRGQNVTFRCDPISEHNRLYWYRQTLGQGPEFLTYFQNEAQLEKSRLLSDRFSAERPKGSFSTLEIQRTEQGDSAMYLCASSPARSSGTTDTQYFGPGTRLTVL.

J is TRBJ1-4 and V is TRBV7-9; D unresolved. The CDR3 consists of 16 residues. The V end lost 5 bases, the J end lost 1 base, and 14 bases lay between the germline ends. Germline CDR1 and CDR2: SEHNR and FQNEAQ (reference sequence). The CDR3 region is CASSTSGYETNEKLFF. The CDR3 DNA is TGTGCCAGCAGCACCTCGGGTTATGAAACTAATGAAAAACTGTTTTTT. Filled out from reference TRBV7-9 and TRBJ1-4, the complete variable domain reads DTGVSQNPRHKITKRGQNVTFRCDPISEHNRLYWYRQTLGQGPEFLTYFQNEAQLEKSRLLSDRFSAERPKGSFSTLEIQRTEQGDSAMYLCASSTSGYETNEKLFFGSGTQLSVL.

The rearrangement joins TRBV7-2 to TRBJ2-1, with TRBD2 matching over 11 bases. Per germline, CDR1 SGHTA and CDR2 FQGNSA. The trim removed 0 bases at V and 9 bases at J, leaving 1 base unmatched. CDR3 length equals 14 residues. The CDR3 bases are TGTGCCAGCAGCTTAGCCCTAGCGGGAGGTGAGCAGTTCTTC. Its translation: CASSLALAGGEQFF.

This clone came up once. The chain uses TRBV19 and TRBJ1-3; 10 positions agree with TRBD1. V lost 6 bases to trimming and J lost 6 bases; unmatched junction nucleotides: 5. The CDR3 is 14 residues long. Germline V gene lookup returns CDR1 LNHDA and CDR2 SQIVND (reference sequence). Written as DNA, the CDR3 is TGTGCCAGTAGCCCCGGGACAGGGGTAAACACCATATATTTT. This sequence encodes CASSPGTGVNTIYF.

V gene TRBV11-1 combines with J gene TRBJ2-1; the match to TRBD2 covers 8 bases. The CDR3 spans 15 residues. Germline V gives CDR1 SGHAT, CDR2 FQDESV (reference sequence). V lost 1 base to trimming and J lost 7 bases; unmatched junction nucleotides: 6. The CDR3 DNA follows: TGTGCCAGCAGCTTAGGTAGCGGGAATGGGAATGAGCAGTTCTTC. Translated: CASSLGSGNGNEQFF.

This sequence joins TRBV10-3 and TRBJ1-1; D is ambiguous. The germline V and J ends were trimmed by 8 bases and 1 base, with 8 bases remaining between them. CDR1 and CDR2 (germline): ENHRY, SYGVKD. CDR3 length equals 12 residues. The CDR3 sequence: CAIQAGNTEAFF. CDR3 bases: TGTGCCATCCAGGCTGGGAACACTGAAGCTTTCTTT.

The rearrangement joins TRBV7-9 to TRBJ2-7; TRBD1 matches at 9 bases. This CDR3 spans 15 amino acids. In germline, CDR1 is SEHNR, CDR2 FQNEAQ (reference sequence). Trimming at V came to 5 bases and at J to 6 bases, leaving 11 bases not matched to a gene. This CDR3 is CASSPDGQGRGEQYF. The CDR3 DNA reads TGTGCCAGCAGCCCCGACGGACAGGGGCGCGGCGAGCAGTACTTC. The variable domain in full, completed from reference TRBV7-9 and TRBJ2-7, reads DTGVSQNPRHKITKRGQNVTFRCDPISEHNRLYWYRQTLGQGPEFLTYFQNEAQLEKSRLLSDRFSAERPKGSFSTLEIQRTEQGDSAMYLCASSPDGQGRGEQYFGPGTRLTVT.

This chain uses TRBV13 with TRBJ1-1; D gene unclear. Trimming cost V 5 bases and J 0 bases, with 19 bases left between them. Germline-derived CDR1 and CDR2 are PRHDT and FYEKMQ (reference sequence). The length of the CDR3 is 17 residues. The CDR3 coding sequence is TGTGCCAGCAGCGCCACAGCTGTTGGATTCATGAACACTGAAGCTTTCTTT. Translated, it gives CASSATAVGFMNTEAFF.

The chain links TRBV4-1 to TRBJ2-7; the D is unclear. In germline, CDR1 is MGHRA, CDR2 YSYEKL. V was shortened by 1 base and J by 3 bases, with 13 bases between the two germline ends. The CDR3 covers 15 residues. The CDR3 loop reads CASSQADSMIYEQYF. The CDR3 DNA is TGCGCCAGCAGCCAAGCAGATTCGATGATCTACGAGCAGTACTTC.